The rows below give T cell receptor beta chains drawn from one sample of a study of tumor-infiltrating lymphocytes in primary liver carcinoma. Via MiXCR, TCRdb re-called the multiplex PCR reads, giving one row per CDR3 protein. The table shows fewer than 400,000 distinct CDR3 sequences, with 65% occurring only once. The sample comprised peripheral blood. These receptors originate from a man in his forties with primary liver carcinoma and hepatitis B virus infection. The CDR3 runs from the conserved cysteine through the conserved F or W. Each record gives: clone size, V gene, J gene, D gene, CDR3 DNA, CDR3 protein. The D gene is left open where the match is weak. Some rows mark clone size as missing; the rest say once, few, many or name a class of expanded clone.

abundance: NA; v_gene: TRBV6-1; j_gene: TRBJ2-3; d_gene: TRBD1; CDR3nt: TGTGCCAGCAGACTCCCGGGACAGATTACAGATACGCAGTATTTT; CDR3aa: CASRLPGQITDTQYF
abundance: NA; v_gene: TRBV6-2/TRBV6-3; j_gene: TRBJ1-5; d_gene: NA; CDR3nt: TGTGCCAGCAGCCTGGGGGTTACCAGCACGAGGCAGCCCCTGCATTTT; CDR3aa: CASSLGVTSTRQPLHF
abundance: many; v_gene: TRBV4-1; j_gene: TRBJ1-6; d_gene: NA; CDR3nt: TGCGCCAGCAGTTTCGAGGACAGAAATTCACCCCTCCACTTT; CDR3aa: CASSFEDRNSPLHF
abundance: once; v_gene: TRBV4-3; j_gene: TRBJ2-5; d_gene: NA; CDR3nt: TGCGCCAGCAGCCTCGGACTGATGATGGAGGCCCAGTACTTC; CDR3aa: CASSLGLMMEAQYF
abundance: NA; v_gene: TRBV6-5; j_gene: TRBJ2-7; d_gene: NA; CDR3nt: TGTGTCATCCTAACGGGGGAGCGAGACGGGCAGTACTTC; CDR3aa: CVILTGERDGQYF
abundance: NA; v_gene: TRBV7-9; j_gene: TRBJ2-5; d_gene: NA; CDR3nt: TGTGCCAGCAGCTTCTGGAGAGGGGGAGAAGAGATCCAGTACTTC; CDR3aa: CASSFWRGGEEIQYF
abundance: NA; v_gene: TRBV5-5; j_gene: TRBJ1-6; d_gene: NA; CDR3nt: TGTGCCAGCAGCTTCTTACAGGGTAATTCACCCTTCCACTTT; CDR3aa: CASSFLQGNSPFHF
abundance: NA; v_gene: TRBV16; j_gene: TRBJ2-7; d_gene: NA; CDR3nt: TGTGCCAGCAGACTACAGGGAGGGTCCTACGAGCAGTACTTC; CDR3aa: CASRLQGGSYEQYF
abundance: NA; v_gene: TRBV4-2; j_gene: TRBJ2-7; d_gene: NA; CDR3nt: TGTGCCAGTAGCCAAGCGGAGGGTCAGCTTAGCTCCTACGAGCAGTACTTC; CDR3aa: CASSQAEGQLSSYEQYF
abundance: few; v_gene: TRBV11-2; j_gene: TRBJ2-2; d_gene: NA; CDR3nt: TGTGCCAGCAGCCATGTCCAGGGGAGGATCGGGGAGCTGTCTTTT; CDR3aa: CASSHVQGRIGELSF
abundance: once; v_gene: TRBV6-1; j_gene: TRBJ1-1; d_gene: TRBD1; CDR3nt: TGTGCCAGCACTTCCGGCTCAGGGGGTATGAACACTGAAGCTTTCTTT; CDR3aa: CASTSGSGGMNTEAFF
abundance: many; v_gene: TRBV6-1; j_gene: TRBJ2-5; d_gene: TRBD1; CDR3nt: TGTGCCAGCAGTCCCCTCGTGGGACAGGGTAACTTGGAGACCCAGTACTTC; CDR3aa: CASSPLVGQGNLETQYF
abundance: once; v_gene: TRBV6-5; j_gene: TRBJ2-1; d_gene: TRBD2; CDR3nt: TGTGCCAGCAGCCCGGGGACTAGCGGTTACAATGAGCAGATCTTC; CDR3aa: CASSPGTSGYNEQIF
abundance: many; v_gene: TRBV4-1; j_gene: TRBJ2-3; d_gene: NA; CDR3nt: TGCGCCAGCAGCCAAGAGGATAGAGATACGCAGTATTTT; CDR3aa: CASSQEDRDTQYF
abundance: NA; v_gene: TRBV11-2; j_gene: TRBJ1-2; d_gene: TRBD1; CDR3nt: TGTGCCAGCAGCTTCTCAATCACAGGGGGAGGAGGCTACACCTTC; CDR3aa: CASSFSITGGGGYTF
abundance: NA; v_gene: TRBV11-1; j_gene: TRBJ1-1; d_gene: NA; CDR3nt: TGTGTCAGCAGCTTGAGCAGAGGTGAAGCTTTCTTT; CDR3aa: CVSSLSRGEAFF
abundance: many; v_gene: TRBV6-5; j_gene: TRBJ2-6; d_gene: NA; CDR3nt: TGTGCCAGCAGTTACGGACCGGGCAGCTCTGGGGCCAACGTCCTGACTTTC; CDR3aa: CASSYGPGSSGANVLTF
abundance: NA; v_gene: TRBV7-8; j_gene: TRBJ2-3; d_gene: NA; CDR3nt: TGTGCCAGCAGCTCCCGGCGACTAGAAACCCGAAATACGCAGTATTTT; CDR3aa: CASSSRRLETRNTQYF
abundance: few; v_gene: TRBV30; j_gene: TRBJ2-7; d_gene: TRBD2; CDR3nt: TGTGCCTGGACACCAGCGGGGACCTACGAGCAGTACTTC; CDR3aa: CAWTPAGTYEQYF
abundance: many; v_gene: TRBV4-3; j_gene: TRBJ2-7; d_gene: NA; CDR3nt: TGCGCCAGCAGCCAAGAATGGGCCCCCTTATACGAGCAGTACTTC; CDR3aa: CASSQEWAPLYEQYF
abundance: NA; v_gene: TRBV5-6; j_gene: TRBJ2-7; d_gene: TRBD2; CDR3nt: TGTGCCAGCAACTTCCTTAGCGGGAGCCACGAGCAGTACTTC; CDR3aa: CASNFLSGSHEQYF
abundance: NA; v_gene: TRBV28; j_gene: TRBJ2-1; d_gene: NA; CDR3nt: TGTGCGACCTCGGGTTCTGGAGCCGGCGATGAGCAGTTCTTC; CDR3aa: CATSGSGAGDEQFF
abundance: NA; v_gene: TRBV7-9; j_gene: TRBJ2-7; d_gene: TRBD2; CDR3nt: TGTGCCAGCAGCCATAGCGGGAGGGTTTACGAGCAGTACTTC; CDR3aa: CASSHSGRVYEQYF
abundance: once; v_gene: TRBV12-3/TRBV12-4; j_gene: TRBJ1-2; d_gene: NA; CDR3nt: TGTCATCAGAGAGGCTCCTATGGCTACACCTTC; CDR3aa: CHQRGSYGYTF
abundance: NA; v_gene: TRBV11-2; j_gene: TRBJ2-1; d_gene: NA; CDR3nt: TGTGCCAGCTATAGGGCCAATGAGCAGTTCTTC; CDR3aa: CASYRANEQFF
abundance: few; v_gene: TRBV4-3; j_gene: TRBJ2-7; d_gene: NA; CDR3nt: TGCACCAGCAGCCAGGGAGGGGGGGAGCAGTACTTC; CDR3aa: CTSSQGGGEQYF
abundance: few; v_gene: TRBV30; j_gene: TRBJ2-2; d_gene: NA; CDR3nt: TGTGCCTGGAATACAGGGGGGGGCACCGGGGAGCTGTTTTTT; CDR3aa: CAWNTGGGTGELFF
abundance: many; v_gene: TRBV6-5; j_gene: TRBJ2-2; d_gene: NA; CDR3nt: TGTGCCAGCAGCGACCAGGGTTCCGGGGAGCTGTTTTTT; CDR3aa: CASSDQGSGELFF
abundance: many; v_gene: TRBV10-2; j_gene: TRBJ2-1; d_gene: NA; CDR3nt: TGCGCCAGCAGTGAGCCTACTAGAGGGAGCAATGAGCAGTTCTTC; CDR3aa: CASSEPTRGSNEQFF
abundance: NA; v_gene: TRBV24-1; j_gene: TRBJ2-1; d_gene: TRBD2; CDR3nt: TGTGTCACCAGTGGGGATAGCGGGAGGCCCAACAATGAGCAGTTCTTC; CDR3aa: CVTSGDSGRPNNEQFF
abundance: NA; v_gene: TRBV11-1; j_gene: TRBJ2-6; d_gene: NA; CDR3nt: TGTGTCAGCACCCCGGGTGCTGGAGCCAACGTCCTGACTTTC; CDR3aa: CVSTPGAGANVLTF
abundance: NA; v_gene: TRBV29-1; j_gene: TRBJ2-5; d_gene: NA; CDR3nt: TGCAGCGGAGGGACGTCCGTCGCGGCCCAGTACTTC; CDR3aa: CSGGTSVAAQYF
abundance: many; v_gene: TRBV29-1; j_gene: TRBJ1-1; d_gene: NA; CDR3nt: TGCAGCGTTGAAGGGCAGGGGAACACTGAAGCTTTCTTT; CDR3aa: CSVEGQGNTEAFF
abundance: few; v_gene: TRBV4-1; j_gene: TRBJ1-6; d_gene: NA; CDR3nt: TGCGCCAGCAGCCACCTCTGGACGGATTCACCCCTCCACTTT; CDR3aa: CASSHLWTDSPLHF
abundance: many; v_gene: TRBV11-2; j_gene: TRBJ2-1; d_gene: NA; CDR3nt: TGTGCCAGCAGCTTAACCTCTAGCGCTCAGGAGTTCTTC; CDR3aa: CASSLTSSAQEFF
abundance: few; v_gene: TRBV6-1; j_gene: TRBJ2-7; d_gene: TRBD2; CDR3nt: TGTGCCAGCAGTGAGATAGGACTAGCGGCCTACGAGCAGTACTTC; CDR3aa: CASSEIGLAAYEQYF
abundance: many; v_gene: TRBV11-2; j_gene: TRBJ2-7; d_gene: TRBD2; CDR3nt: TGTGCCAGCAGCTTAGGTCTAGCGGGAGACGAGCAGTACTTC; CDR3aa: CASSLGLAGDEQYF
abundance: NA; v_gene: TRBV24-1; j_gene: TRBJ2-1; d_gene: NA; CDR3nt: TGTGCCACCGGGATATCCCCTGAGGATGAGCAGTTCTTC; CDR3aa: CATGISPEDEQFF
abundance: NA; v_gene: TRBV7-9; j_gene: TRBJ2-5; d_gene: NA; CDR3nt: TGTGCCAGCAGCCCAGGGACGTGGGAGACCCAGTACTTC; CDR3aa: CASSPGTWETQYF
abundance: NA; v_gene: TRBV11-2; j_gene: TRBJ1-1; d_gene: NA; CDR3nt: TGTGCCAGCAGCTTAGGGACTGGCGCCACTGAAGCTTTCTTT; CDR3aa: CASSLGTGATEAFF
abundance: NA; v_gene: TRBV29-1; j_gene: TRBJ1-1; d_gene: TRBD1; CDR3nt: TGCAGAGTTGGGGCAGGGGGCATGGTGAACACTGAAGCTTTCTTT; CDR3aa: CRVGAGGMVNTEAFF
abundance: once; v_gene: TRBV10-1; j_gene: TRBJ1-1; d_gene: NA; CDR3nt: TGCGCTAGCAGTGTCGGAGGGAACATTGAAGCTTTCTTT; CDR3aa: CASSVGGNIEAFF
abundance: NA; v_gene: TRBV5-4; j_gene: TRBJ1-4; d_gene: NA; CDR3nt: TGTGCCAGCAAGAGACATGGGGGGGATGAAAAACTGTTTTTT; CDR3aa: CASKRHGGDEKLFF
abundance: NA; v_gene: TRBV11-3; j_gene: TRBJ2-2; d_gene: TRBD1; CDR3nt: TGTGCCAGCATCGCGGGACAGGGTGACACCGGGGAGCTGTTTTTT; CDR3aa: CASIAGQGDTGELFF
abundance: NA; v_gene: TRBV28; j_gene: TRBJ1-2; d_gene: NA; CDR3nt: TGTGCCAGCAGTTTGGGGTGGGGCTACACTTTC; CDR3aa: CASSLGWGYTF